This paragraph reports one TCR beta chain. Time point noted: newly diagnosed GD, antithyroid drugs for less than 3 months. With RNA extracted from PBMCs as input, the TCR library was made. Patients were enrolled at an endocrinology department in Xi'an, China. This CDR3 spans 14 amino acids. Trimming took off 4 bases at V and 1 base at J, with 10 bases between the two ends. The germline V gene has CDR1 KGHDR and CDR2 SFDVKD. Arm-PCR of CDR3 regions with iRepertoire HTBI primers generated TCR beta libraries. TCRdb re-called the multiplex PCR reads with MiXCR, one entry per CDR3 protein. The table shows roughly 400,000 distinct CDR3 sequences, with about 15% occurring only once. The entry originates in a study of regulatory T cells in long-lasting Graves disease. These data were also reused for a study on T cells in Graves' hyperthyroidism and ophthalmopathy.

The receptor was derived from a woman under 30 with Graves disease. V is TRBV24-1 and J is TRBJ2-7, with D perhaps being TRBD1 or TRBD2 (5 bases each). The source material was peripheral blood mononuclear cells (PBMCs), sampled at new diagnosis, from a patient treated with antithyroid drugs. CDR3 loop: CATSDPGRSYEQYF. The CDR3 DNA reads as TGTGCCACCAGTGACCCGGGACGATCCTACGAGCAGTACTTC.